One T cell receptor (beta chain) is described in this entry. This specimen belongs to a study of shared T cell receptors in the human thymus. Clones were sequenced by immunoSEQ multiplex PCR, and TCRdb holds only the in-frame ones, with some missing. The data contain 600,000 or so clones, 87% of them singletons. The sample also formed part of further work on human thymus T cells. That paper notes: The people who donated were healthy Finnish babies having corrective surgery for congenital heart defects. Corrective heart surgery yielded resections, and these provided the thymus tissue. It looked as if thymic and blood repertoires used V and J genes in a biased way. Unrelated individuals had highly overlapping thymic repertoires, as reported in related research.

Sequenced: thymocytes. The source of this sequence is a boy in the first two years of life with a congenital heart defect.

CDR3 sequence reads: CASSFQVFDEKLFF. CDR3 nucleotides: TGTGCCAGCAGCTTTCAGGTCTTCGATGAAAAACTGTTTTTT. V gene TRBV7-9 combines with J gene TRBJ1-4; D ambiguous. V dropped 3 bases and J dropped 6 bases, with 11 bases sitting between them. Germline lookup yields CDR1 SEHNR and CDR2 FQNEAQ (reference sequence). This CDR3 contains 14 residues.